This is a list of T cell receptor beta chains from one sample in a study of blood T cell repertoires in COVID-19. Clones were read by immunoSEQ multiplex PCR, and TCRdb kept only the in-frame ones, dropping some. Seen here are roughly 68,000 clones, 88% observed once, and the top ten hold 5.5% to 7%. Sequencing used peripheral blood. The receptor source for this set is a woman in her 70s with acute or convalescent COVID-19. Each CDR3 is given with its conserved first and last residue. A D gene is named only where the DNA matches it firmly. A row's size may be missing; if present it is once, few, many or a size class.

V: TRBV7-3; size: many; J: TRBJ1-6; D: TRBD1; DNA: TGTGCCAGCAGCCAAGGGACAGATGGTTCACCCCTCCACTTT; CDR3: CASSQGTDGSPLHF
V: TRBV14; size: NA; J: TRBJ2-2; D: NA; DNA: TGTGCCAGCAGCCACAGAGGGCGGCAGGCCACCGGGGAGCTGTTTTTT; CDR3: CASSHRGRQATGELFF
V: TRBV4-3; size: large; J: TRBJ1-2; D: NA; DNA: TGCGCCAGCAGCCAAGAGGGGACACCGAGACGTGGCTACACCTTC; CDR3: CASSQEGTPRRGYTF
V: TRBV9; size: NA; J: TRBJ1-2; D: NA; DNA: TGTGCCAGCAGCCGGGGAATGGGCTACACCTTC; CDR3: CASSRGMGYTF
V: TRBV11-3; size: NA; J: TRBJ2-6; D: NA; DNA: TGTGCCAGCAGCTTAGACTCTCGGGAAGCTGGGGCCAACGTCCTGACTTTC; CDR3: CASSLDSREAGANVLTF
V: TRBV10-1; size: NA; J: TRBJ1-2; D: TRBD1; DNA: TGCGCCAGCAGAGGGACAGCTGGGGGGTATGGCTACACCTTC; CDR3: CASRGTAGGYGYTF
V: TRBV9; size: NA; J: TRBJ1-4; D: TRBD1; DNA: TGTGCCAGCAGCGCCGGGACAGGGCTTGAAAAACTGTTTTTT; CDR3: CASSAGTGLEKLFF
V: TRBV28; size: NA; J: TRBJ1-2; D: TRBD1; DNA: TGTGCCAGCAGTTTCGGACAGGGGTCCTATGGCTACACCTTC; CDR3: CASSFGQGSYGYTF
V: TRBV28; size: NA; J: TRBJ2-5; D: TRBD2; DNA: TGTGCCAGCAGCATGGGGAGGGGAGGGCAAGAGACCCAGTACTTC; CDR3: CASSMGRGGQETQYF
V: TRBV7-3; size: once; J: TRBJ1-2; D: TRBD1; DNA: TGTGCCAGCAGCTGGGACAGGGGGCCCAACTCCTATGGCTACACCTTC; CDR3: CASSWDRGPNSYGYTF
V: TRBV7-6; size: few; J: TRBJ1-3; D: TRBD1; DNA: TGTGCCAGCAGCTTGGGACAGGTAGACTCTGGAAACACCATATATTTT; CDR3: CASSLGQVDSGNTIYF
V: TRBV27; size: NA; J: TRBJ1-5; D: TRBD1; DNA: TGTGCCAGCAGTTTATCGGGACAGGGGGCTAATCAGCCCCAGCATTTT; CDR3: CASSLSGQGANQPQHF
V: TRBV6-6; size: NA; J: TRBJ2-1; D: TRBD2; DNA: TGTGCCAGCAGTTCAAAGCGGGAGGGTGAGCAGTTCTTC; CDR3: CASSSKREGEQFF
V: TRBV10-3; size: NA; J: TRBJ1-2; D: NA; DNA: TGTGCCATCAGTGAGTCAGGGAGTGGCTACACCTTC; CDR3: CAISESGSGYTF
V: TRBV10-3; size: NA; J: TRBJ1-6; D: NA; DNA: TGTGCCATCAGGATTCGTTCGGGTTCACCCCTCCACTTT; CDR3: CAIRIRSGSPLHF
V: TRBV29-1; size: NA; J: TRBJ2-7; D: TRBD1; DNA: TGCAGCGTTGTATACGGACAGGGGCCTTCCTACGAGCAGTACTTC; CDR3: CSVVYGQGPSYEQYF
V: TRBV7-8; size: NA; J: TRBJ2-3; D: NA; DNA: TGTGCCACCTACCTAGGGGTCCACACAGATACGCAGTATTTT; CDR3: CATYLGVHTDTQYF